The 27 T cell receptor beta chains presented below share a single source sample, sequenced in a study of beta chain features in type 1 diabetes. Study conclusions and caveats: TCRB CDR3 length was moderately but significantly reduced in all four CD4+ subsets of Type 1 diabetes patients.

Of the isolated RNA, all was reverse transcribed, and so the sequenced material was expressed TCRB transcripts. Profiled with immunoSEQ multiplex PCR; TCRdb holds only in-frame clones, not every one. Here the sample spans 350,000 to 400,000 clones, roughly 12% being singletons. Their recognized antigens are unknown. Sequenced input: naive CD4+ T cells from blood. These receptors were collected from a woman aged 18 to 35 with type 1 diabetes.

As regards this clone: Other nucleotide sequences from this sample produce the same CDR3. The rearrangement joins TRBV20-1 to TRBJ2-3; D remains ambiguous. The CDR3 contains 11 residues. CDR1 and CDR2 (germline): DFQATT, SNEGSKA (reference sequence). V lost 3 bases and J lost 5, with 6 bases in between. DNA of the CDR3: TGCAGTGCTAGGGTCGGAGATACGCAGTATTTT. It is translated as CSARVGDTQYF.

CDR3: CATSFAGDRSEKLFF. CDR3 DNA sequence: TGTGCCACCAGCTTCGCCGGGGACAGGAGCGAAAAACTGTTTTTT. This rearrangement joins TRBV15 to TRBJ1-4, with 8 bases that match TRBD1. With V trimmed by 5 bases and J by 8 bases, 10 bases remained unmatched. This CDR3 contains 15 residues. CDR1 and CDR2 from the germline V gene are LNHNV and YYDKDF (reference sequence).

The V and J genes are TRBV19 and TRBJ1-5; TRBD1 matches at 11 bases. Looked up from germline, CDR1 is LNHDA and CDR2 is SQIVND (reference sequence). Unmatched junction bases numbered 4, after V lost 3 bases and J lost 6 bases. The CDR3 runs 15 residues. CDR3 DNA: TGTGCCAGTAGTATCCGGGACAGGGGGACTCAGCCCCAGCATTTT. Its protein product is CASSIRDRGTQPQHF.

There are a few counts of this clone. V and J are TRBV27 and TRBJ1-1, with D maybe TRBD1 (5 bases). Trimming took 6 bases from V and 2 from J, leaving 10 bases between them. The CDR3 covers 13 residues. The germline CDR1 and CDR2 sequences are MNHEY and SMNVEV (reference sequence). This CDR3 reads CASRVRGNTEAFF. In nucleotides, the CDR3 is TGTGCCAGCAGGGTTAGGGGAAACACTGAAGCTTTCTTT.

The chain uses TRBV6-6 and TRBJ1-5; unclear D gene. Germline loops: CDR1 MNHNY, CDR2 SVGAGI (reference sequence). The CDR3 length is 14 residues. V was trimmed by 5 bases and J by 4 bases, leaving 12 bases between them. The DNA for the CDR3 is TGTGCCAGCAGTCTTGGACTGGGGAATCAGCCCCAGCATTTT. This gives the protein CASSLGLGNQPQHF.

The chain recombines TRBV5-4 with TRBJ2-2, with TRBD1 identical over 9 bases. Germline CDR1 SGHNT, CDR2 YYREEE (reference sequence). The CDR3 has 16 amino acids. With V trimmed by 4 bases and J by 4 bases, 8 bases remained unmatched. DNA for the CDR3: TGTGCCAGCAGCCCCGGGACAGGGCGGCTCACCGGGGAGCTGTTTTTT. Protein: CASSPGTGRLTGELFF.

The V gene is TRBV27, the J gene TRBJ2-7; 7 bases agree with TRBD2. The germline gives CDR1 MNHEY, CDR2 SMNVEV (reference sequence). V lost 5 bases to trimming and J lost 5 bases; unmatched junction nucleotides: 6. The length of the CDR3 is 13 residues. CDR3 amino acids: CASSRGELDEQYF. The CDR3, as DNA: TGTGCCAGCAGTCGGGGGGAACTGGACGAGCAGTACTTC.

This clone was counted between two and nine times. V is TRBV4-3 and J is TRBJ2-3; 8 positions match TRBD1. The CDR3 sequence is 18 residues long. Trimming took 0 bases from V and 6 from J; bases not matched to a gene: 14. Per germline, CDR1 LGHNA and CDR2 YSLEER. Here the CDR3 DNA reads TGCGCCAGCAGCCAAGAGTCTGCCGGGACAGGATCGTCCGATACGCAGTATTTT. Translated, it gives CASSQESAGTGSSDTQYF.

This clone turned up a few times. The V and J genes are TRBV30 and TRBJ1-1; D is perhaps TRBD1 (5 bases). The CDR3 covers 10 residues. Germline lookup yields CDR1 GTSNPN and CDR2 SVGIG (reference sequence). V was cut by 4 bases and J by 7 bases, with 7 bases left in between. This CDR3 reads CAWIRGEAFF. The DNA for the CDR3 is TGTGCCTGGATTAGGGGTGAAGCTTTCTTT.

This clone has more than one count but fewer than ten. This rearrangement joins TRBV30 to TRBJ2-7; the D is unclear. Trimming removed 2 bases from V and 7 bases from J, with 9 bases in between. This CDR3 contains 11 residues. CDR1 is GTSNPN and CDR2 is SVGIG in the germline V gene (reference sequence). The CDR3 DNA reads as TGTGCCTGGAGTTCCCTCGCGGAGCAGTACTTC. Its protein is CAWSSLAEQYF.

The CDR3 DNA reads TGCGCCAGCAGCGATGAGCTTGTACGAGCGGGAGGCAATGAGCAGTTCTTC. This encodes CASSDELVRAGGNEQFF. V usage is TRBV4-3 and J usage is TRBJ2-1, with 9 bases lining up with TRBD2. The V gene end was trimmed by 5 bases and the J gene end by 6 bases; junction bases not matched to a gene: 14. The germline V gene has CDR1 LGHNA and CDR2 YSLEER. The length of the CDR3 is 17 residues.

Remarks on this clone: The sample carries other DNA sequences with the same CDR3. The chain recombines TRBV30 with TRBJ1-5; 8 nucleotides line up with TRBD1. The V gene end was trimmed by 3 bases and the J gene end by 2 bases; junction bases not matched to a gene: 0. The CDR3 spans 13 residues. The V gene's germline CDR1 is GTSNPN and CDR2 SVGIG (reference sequence). DNA of the CDR3: TGTGCCTGGAGGGGACAGGGCAATCAGCCCCAGCATTTT. As protein: CAWRGQGNQPQHF.

V gene TRBV7-2 combines with J gene TRBJ2-5, with 16 bases lining up with TRBD2. The J call is uncertain, as TRBJ2-7 better fits the DNA end. CDR3 size: 16 residues. CDR1 is SGHTA, CDR2 FQGNSA, per germline. As DNA, the CDR3 is TGTGCCAGCAGCTTGGGACTAGCGGGGGGGCAGGGCGAGCAGTACTTC. The encoded protein is CASSLGLAGGQGEQYF.

The genes are TRBV15 and TRBJ1-2, with D possibly TRBD1 on 5 matching bases. Germline CDR1 LNHNV, CDR2 YYDKDF (reference sequence). V was trimmed by 5 bases and J by 4 bases, leaving 20 bases between them. This CDR3 is 16 amino acids long. The CDR3 is CATSDGGQRGSYGYTF. Written as DNA, the CDR3 is TGTGCCACCAGCGACGGCGGGCAGCGGGGGAGCTATGGCTACACCTTC.

This clone turned up a few times. V and J are TRBV9 and TRBJ1-5, with TRBD1 as a possible D gene (6 bases). The CDR3 contains 16 residues. With 1 base removed from V and 2 bases from J, the gap between germline ends came to 13 bases. CDR1 and CDR2 from the germline V gene are SGDLS and YYNGEE. The CDR3 region is CASSVLQGRGNQPQHF. As DNA, the CDR3 is TGTGCCAGCAGCGTATTACAGGGTCGGGGCAATCAGCCCCAGCATTTT.

In its sample, this clone was seen a few times. The CDR3 loop is CASSLQGAETQYF. The DNA of the CDR3 is TGTGCCAGCAGTCTGCAGGGGGCGGAGACCCAGTACTTC. The chain couples TRBV13 to TRBJ2-5; 8 bases match TRBD1. Per the germline V gene, CDR1 is PRHDT and CDR2 is FYEKMQ (reference sequence). This CDR3 contains 13 residues. Trimming cost V 6 bases and J 5 bases; bases outside gene matches: 5.

This clone was seen a few times. The gene calls are TRBV30 and TRBJ2-6; tentatively, D is TRBD2 (5 bases). The V gene lost 3 bases and the J gene lost 1 base, with 10 bases spanning the gap. This CDR3 region has 15 residues. The germline CDR1 and CDR2 sequences are GTSNPN and SVGIG (reference sequence). The CDR3 here is CAWSTGWSGANVLTF. DNA of the CDR3: TGTGCCTGGAGCACGGGGTGGTCTGGGGCCAACGTCCTGACTTTC.

This chain links TRBV14 with TRBJ2-1; TRBD2 agrees at 14 bases. This CDR3 spans 18 amino acids. Trimming removed 0 bases from V and 7 bases from J; junction bases left unmatched: 8. Looked up from germline, CDR1 is SGHDN and CDR2 is FVKESK. CDR3 residues: CASSQDIIWTSGGNEQFF. CDR3 nucleotide sequence: TGTGCCAGCAGCCAAGATATAATTTGGACTAGCGGGGGGAATGAGCAGTTCTTC.

The J gene is TRBJ2-2, the V gene TRBV5-1; TRBD1 matches 7 bases. This CDR3 has 16 amino acids. Germline CDR1 SGHRS, CDR2 YFSETQ. V shed 3 bases and J 4 bases; nucleotides not matched to a gene: 9. The chain's CDR3 is CASSWAVAGGTGELFF. The CDR3 region has the DNA TGCGCCAGCAGCTGGGCGGTCGCAGGGGGCACCGGGGAGCTGTTTTTT. The full variable domain, its missing parts supplied by reference TRBV5-1 and TRBJ2-2, is KAGVTQTPRYLIKTRGQQVTLSCSPISGHRSVSWYQQTPGQGLQFLFEYFSETQRNKGNFPGRFSGRQFSNSRSEMNVSTLELGDSALYLCASSWAVAGGTGELFFGEGSRLTVL.

The J gene is TRBJ1-1, the V gene TRBV5-6; TRBD1 matches at 8 bases. CDR3 length: 12 residues. With V trimmed by 4 bases and J by 6 bases, 2 bases remained unmatched. In germline, CDR1 is SGHDT, CDR2 YYEEEE. CDR3 residues: CASSGQGSEAFF. As DNA, the CDR3 is TGTGCCAGCAGCGGACAGGGATCTGAAGCTTTCTTT.

The genes are TRBV5-4 and TRBJ2-5; 9 nucleotides match TRBD1. Trimming cost V 4 bases and J 4 bases; bases outside gene matches: 5. The germline V gene encodes CDR1 SGHNT and CDR2 YYREEE (reference sequence). The CDR3 length is 14 residues. DNA for the CDR3: TGTGCCAGCAGCAGGGAGGACAGGGGAGAGACCCAGTACTTC. It encodes CASSREDRGETQYF.

This chain links TRBV11-2 with TRBJ2-5; 8 positions match TRBD2. This CDR3 region has 15 residues. J gave up 5 bases and V 1 base, and 6 bases lay outside the gene matches. Germline values: CDR1 SGHAT, CDR2 FQNNGV. In DNA form, the CDR3 reads TGTGCCAGCAGCTTAGTTTCCCTAGCGGGCGAGACCCAGTACTTC. It yields the protein CASSLVSLAGETQYF.

This clone has more than one count but fewer than ten. The chain links TRBV7-9 to TRBJ2-7, with TRBD1 identical over 10 bases. Trimming cost V 4 bases and J 5 bases; bases outside gene matches: 8. Germline loops: CDR1 SEHNR, CDR2 FQNEAQ (reference sequence). This CDR3 is 15 amino acids long. CDR3 nucleotides: TGTGCCAGCAGCTACGCGGGACAGGGGCTAAACGAGCAGTACTTC. Translation: CASSYAGQGLNEQYF. The complete variable domain, with remaining parts taken from reference TRBV7-9 and TRBJ2-7, reads DTGVSQNPRHKITKRGQNVTFRCDPISEHNRLYWYRQTLGQGPEFLTYFQNEAQLEKSRLLSDRFSAERPKGSFSTLEIQRTEQGDSAMYLCASSYAGQGLNEQYFGPGTRLTVT.

The V gene is TRBV6-5, the J gene TRBJ2-7; D gene uncertain. Trimming stripped 0 bases from V and 3 bases from J, with 12 bases between. Per the germline V gene, CDR1 is MNHEY and CDR2 is SVGAGI. CDR3 length equals 15 residues. The CDR3 reads CASSYSANGGYEQYF. CDR3 sequence (DNA): TGTGCCAGCAGTTACTCGGCAAATGGCGGCTACGAGCAGTACTTC.

Only a few counts were recorded for this clone. This rearrangement joins TRBV4-3 to TRBJ2-2, with 13 bases fitting TRBD2. This CDR3 spans 18 amino acids. Looked up from germline, CDR1 is LGHNA and CDR2 is YSLEER. The trim removed 2 bases at V and 6 bases at J, leaving 9 bases unmatched. The CDR3 protein is CASSQTLAGGPIPGELFF. CDR3 DNA: TGCGCCAGCAGCCAAACACTAGCGGGAGGGCCAATTCCCGGGGAGCTGTTTTTT.

This clone was seen more than once but under ten times. This chain uses TRBV23-1 with TRBJ1-2; TRBD1 might be the D (6 bases). TRBV23-1 is reported as an ORF; its role is uncertain. V lost 3 bases to trimming and J lost 6 bases, with 17 bases between them. There are 15 residues in the CDR3. CDR3 nucleotide sequence: TGCGCCAGCAGTCACCCACAGGGCCGGCGACATGGCTACACCTTC. Translation: CASSHPQGRRHGYTF.

V usage is TRBV30 and J usage is TRBJ1-1; maybe TRBD1 (5 bases). The V gene lost 0 bases and the J gene lost 2 bases, with 7 bases spanning the gap. Germline V CDR1 and CDR2: GTSNPN, SVGIG (reference sequence). The CDR3 runs to 13 residues. The CDR3 coding sequence is TGTGCCTGGAGTGTAGGGGCCAACACTGAAGCTTTCTTT. Encoded protein: CAWSVGANTEAFF.